This section outlines one TCR beta chain sequence together with its context. This sample was included in a study of blood T cell repertoires in COVID-19. Study context: Spain, Italy and the United States supplied samples that represented acute and convalescent COVID-19. Sources were T cells, B-cell-depleted T cells, or PBMCs; the material itself was cDNA or gDNA.

The CDR3 has 15 residues. Germline V gene data show CDR1 as MNHEY and CDR2 as SMNVEV (reference sequence). J lost 6 bases, V lost 6 bases, and 7 bases had no gene match. Clones were read by immunoSEQ multiplex PCR, and TCRdb kept only the in-frame ones, dropping some. The sample lists some 70,000 clones, 84% occurring once. The specimen was peripheral blood. This sequence was found in a woman in her fifties or sixties with acute or convalescent COVID-19. The V and J genes are TRBV27 and TRBJ2-7; 14 bases line up with TRBD2. CDR3 sequence: CASRPSTSGGAEQYF. Here the CDR3 DNA reads TGTGCCAGCAGACCCTCGACTAGCGGGGGGGCCGAGCAGTACTTC.